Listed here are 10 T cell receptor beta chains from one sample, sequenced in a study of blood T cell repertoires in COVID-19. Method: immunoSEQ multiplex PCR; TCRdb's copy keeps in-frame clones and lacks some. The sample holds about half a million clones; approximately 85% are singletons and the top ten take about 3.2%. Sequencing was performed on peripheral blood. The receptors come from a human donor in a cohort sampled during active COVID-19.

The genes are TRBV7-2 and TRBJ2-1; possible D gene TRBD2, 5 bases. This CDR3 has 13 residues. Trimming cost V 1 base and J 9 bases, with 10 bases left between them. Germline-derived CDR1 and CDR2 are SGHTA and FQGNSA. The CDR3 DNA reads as TGTGCCAGCAGCTTAGGCGGGCACGGTGAGCAGTTCTTC. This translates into CASSLGGHGEQFF.

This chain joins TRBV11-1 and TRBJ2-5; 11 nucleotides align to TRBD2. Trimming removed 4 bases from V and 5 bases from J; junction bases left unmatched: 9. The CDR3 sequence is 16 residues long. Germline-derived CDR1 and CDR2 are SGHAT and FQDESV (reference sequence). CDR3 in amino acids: CASSSQGLAGRETQYF. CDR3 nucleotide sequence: TGTGCCAGCAGCTCCCAAGGACTAGCGGGCCGGGAGACCCAGTACTTC.

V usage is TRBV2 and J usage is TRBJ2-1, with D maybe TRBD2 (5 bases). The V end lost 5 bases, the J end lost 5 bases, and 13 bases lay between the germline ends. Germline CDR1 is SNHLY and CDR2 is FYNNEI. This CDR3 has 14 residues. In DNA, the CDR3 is TGTGCCAGCAGTCCCGGGAAAACGGACAATGAGCAGTTCTTC. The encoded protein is CASSPGKTDNEQFF.

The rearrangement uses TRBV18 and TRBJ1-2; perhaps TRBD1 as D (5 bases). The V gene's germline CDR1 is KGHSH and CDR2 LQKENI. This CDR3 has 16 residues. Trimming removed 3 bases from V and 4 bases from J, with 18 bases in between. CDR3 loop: CASSPIARGSFYGYTF. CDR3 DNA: TGTGCCAGCTCACCGATAGCAAGGGGTTCCTTCTATGGCTACACCTTC.

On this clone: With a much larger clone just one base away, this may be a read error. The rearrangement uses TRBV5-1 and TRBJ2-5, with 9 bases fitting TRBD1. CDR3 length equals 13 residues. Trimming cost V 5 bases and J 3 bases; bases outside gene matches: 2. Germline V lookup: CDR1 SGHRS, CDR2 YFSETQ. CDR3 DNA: TGCGCCAGCAGTCGGGACAGGGAAGAGACCCAGTACTTC. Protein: CASSRDREETQYF.

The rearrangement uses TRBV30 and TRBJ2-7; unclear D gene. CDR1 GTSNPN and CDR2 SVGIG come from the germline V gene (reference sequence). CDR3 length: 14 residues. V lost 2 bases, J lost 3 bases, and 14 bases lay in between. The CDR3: CAWSSLRQYYEQYF. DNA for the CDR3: TGTGCCTGGAGTTCGTTGCGGCAGTACTACGAGCAGTACTTC.

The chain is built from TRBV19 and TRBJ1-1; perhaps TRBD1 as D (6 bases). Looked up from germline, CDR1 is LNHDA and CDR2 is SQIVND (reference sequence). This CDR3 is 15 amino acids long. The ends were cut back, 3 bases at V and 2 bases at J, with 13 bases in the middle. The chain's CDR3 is CASSIGGGPNTEAFF. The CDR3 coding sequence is TGTGCCAGTAGTATTGGTGGGGGCCCTAACACTGAAGCTTTCTTT.

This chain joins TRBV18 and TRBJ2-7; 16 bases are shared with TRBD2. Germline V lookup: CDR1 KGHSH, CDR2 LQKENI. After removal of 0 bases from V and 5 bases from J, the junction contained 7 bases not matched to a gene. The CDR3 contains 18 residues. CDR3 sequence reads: CASSPPSGLAGGPHEQYF. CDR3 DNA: TGTGCCAGCTCACCACCGTCGGGACTAGCGGGAGGGCCCCACGAGCAGTACTTC. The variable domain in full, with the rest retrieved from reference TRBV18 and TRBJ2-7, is NAGVMQNPRHLVRRRGQEARLRCSPMKGHSHVYWYRQLPEEGLKFMVYLQKENIIDESGMPKERFSAEFPKEGPSILRIQQVVRGDSAAYFCASSPPSGLAGGPHEQYFGPGTRLTVT.

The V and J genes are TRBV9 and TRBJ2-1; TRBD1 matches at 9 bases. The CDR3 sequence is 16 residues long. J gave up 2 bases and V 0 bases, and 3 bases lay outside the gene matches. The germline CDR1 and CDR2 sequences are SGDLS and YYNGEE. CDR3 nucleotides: TGTGCCAGCAGCGTAGGGACAGGGGATGCCTACAATGAGCAGTTCTTC. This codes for CASSVGTGDAYNEQFF.

CDR3 amino acids: CASSYSGSGAKNIQYF. CDR3 DNA: TGTGCCAGCAGTTATTCCGGGAGTGGAGCCAAAAACATTCAGTACTTC. This chain links TRBV6-5 with TRBJ2-4; TRBD2 is a possible D gene (6 bases). There are 16 residues in the CDR3. Trimming shortened V by 3 bases and J by 0 bases, and 12 bases separated the two germline ends. The germline V gene has CDR1 MNHEY and CDR2 SVGAGI.